The following is a T cell receptor beta chain sequence with its context. Its antigen remains unidentified. The germline CDR1 and CDR2 sequences are LGHNA and YNFKEQ. Losses at the gene ends were 0 bases for V and 5 bases for J; bases not matched to a gene: 13. The CDR3 runs to 19 residues. The data were obtained in a study of cytomegalovirus exposure and HLA in healthy donors. Whole-study results and caveats: Listed as cytomegalovirus-associated were over 150 TCR beta chains. Testing in vitro showed a few CMV-associated chains specific for CMV antigens.

PCR employed 60 Vbeta and 13 Jbeta primers. Sequencing was performed with immunoSEQ multiplex PCR; in TCRdb, only in-frame clones are kept and a portion is missing. The sample has approximately 100,000 clones, about 77% seen once; the top ten hold 4.5% to 6%. Sequencing input: PBMCs. The clonotype was recovered from a woman aged 40 to 49 in good health and CMV-seronegative. The V gene is TRBV4-2, the J gene TRBJ2-3; 11 bases are shared with TRBD2. The CDR3 loop reads CASSQDLLASGGRGDTQYF. CDR3 in DNA: TGTGCCAGCAGCCAAGATCTTTTGGCTAGCGGGGGGAGGGGAGATACGCAGTATTTT.